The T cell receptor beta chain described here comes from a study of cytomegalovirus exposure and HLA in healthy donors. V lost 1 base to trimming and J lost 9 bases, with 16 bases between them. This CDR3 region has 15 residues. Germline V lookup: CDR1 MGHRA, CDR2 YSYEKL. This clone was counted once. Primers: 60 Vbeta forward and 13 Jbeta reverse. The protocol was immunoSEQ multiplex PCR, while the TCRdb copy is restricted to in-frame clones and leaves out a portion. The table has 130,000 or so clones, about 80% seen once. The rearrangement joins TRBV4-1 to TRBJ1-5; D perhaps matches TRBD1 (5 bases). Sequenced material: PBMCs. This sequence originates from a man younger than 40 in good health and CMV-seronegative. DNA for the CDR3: TGCGCCAGCAGCCAAGGAGTGGGGCTCGCAATGCCCCAGCATTTT. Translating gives CASSQGVGLAMPQHF.